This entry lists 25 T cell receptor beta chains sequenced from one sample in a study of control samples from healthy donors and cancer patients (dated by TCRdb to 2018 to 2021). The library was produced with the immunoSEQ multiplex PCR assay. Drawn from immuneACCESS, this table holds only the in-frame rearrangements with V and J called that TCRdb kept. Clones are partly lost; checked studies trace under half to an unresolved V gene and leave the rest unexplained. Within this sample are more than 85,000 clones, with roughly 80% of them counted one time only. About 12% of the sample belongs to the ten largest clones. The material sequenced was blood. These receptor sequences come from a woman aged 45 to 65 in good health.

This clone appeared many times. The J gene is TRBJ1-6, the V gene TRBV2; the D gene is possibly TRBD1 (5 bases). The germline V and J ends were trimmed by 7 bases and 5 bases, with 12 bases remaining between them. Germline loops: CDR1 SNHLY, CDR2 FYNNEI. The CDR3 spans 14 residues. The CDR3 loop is CASMRDVDNSPLHF. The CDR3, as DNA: TGTGCCAGCATGAGGGACGTCGATAATTCACCCCTCCACTTT.

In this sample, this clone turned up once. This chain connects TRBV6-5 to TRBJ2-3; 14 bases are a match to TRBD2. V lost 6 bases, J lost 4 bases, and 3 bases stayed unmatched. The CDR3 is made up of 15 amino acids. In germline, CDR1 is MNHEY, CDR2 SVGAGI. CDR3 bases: TGTGCCAGCAGAGGGACTAGCGGGAGCTCAGATACGCAGTATTTT. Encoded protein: CASRGTSGSSDTQYF.

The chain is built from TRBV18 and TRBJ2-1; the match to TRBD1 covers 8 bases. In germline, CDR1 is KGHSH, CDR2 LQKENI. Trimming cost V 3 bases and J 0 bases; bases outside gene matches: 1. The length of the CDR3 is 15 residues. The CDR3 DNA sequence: TGTGCCAGCTCACCTCAGGGGGCCTCCTACAATGAGCAGTTCTTC. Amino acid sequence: CASSPQGASYNEQFF.

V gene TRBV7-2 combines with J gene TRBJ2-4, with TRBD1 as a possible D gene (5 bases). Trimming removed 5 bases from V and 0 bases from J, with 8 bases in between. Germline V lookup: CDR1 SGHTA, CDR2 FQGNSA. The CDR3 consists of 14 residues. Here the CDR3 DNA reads TGTGCCAGCAGCGCCGACAGAGCCAAAAACATTCAGTACTTC. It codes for CASSADRAKNIQYF.

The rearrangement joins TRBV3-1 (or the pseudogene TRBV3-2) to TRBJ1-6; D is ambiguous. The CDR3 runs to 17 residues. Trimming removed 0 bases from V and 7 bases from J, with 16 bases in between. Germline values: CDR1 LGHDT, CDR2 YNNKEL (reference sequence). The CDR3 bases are TGTGCCAGCAGCCAAGATATATCCGGTACCTGGAATTCACCCCTCCACTTT. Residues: CASSQDISGTWNSPLHF.

CDR3 nucleotides: TGCGCCAGCAGCTTGGCCCCGGGACTAGCGGGAGGTGCTAATGAGCAGTTCTTC. Protein: CASSLAPGLAGGANEQFF. The rearrangement links TRBV5-1 to TRBJ2-1; the match to TRBD2 covers 15 bases. The CDR3 runs 18 residues. V was clipped by 0 bases and J by 7 bases; unmatched bases: 8. Germline V gene data show CDR1 as SGHRS and CDR2 as YFSETQ.

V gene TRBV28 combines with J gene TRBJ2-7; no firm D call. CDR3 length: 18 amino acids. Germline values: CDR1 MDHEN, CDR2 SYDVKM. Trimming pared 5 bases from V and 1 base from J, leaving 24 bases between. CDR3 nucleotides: TGTGCCAGCAGTCCCCCTAGTTTATTGGGCGCTGGATCCTACGAGCAGTACTTC. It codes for CASSPPSLLGAGSYEQYF.

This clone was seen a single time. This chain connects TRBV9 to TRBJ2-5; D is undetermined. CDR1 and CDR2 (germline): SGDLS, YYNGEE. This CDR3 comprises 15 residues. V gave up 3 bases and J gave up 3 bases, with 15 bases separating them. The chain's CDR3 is CASSGPSLWEETQYF. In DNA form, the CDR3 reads TGTGCCAGCAGCGGCCCCTCTCTATGGGAAGAGACCCAGTACTTC.

The CDR3 bases are TGTGCCACCAGTGAACGGCCTGGATTCAGGGGGTCCGGGGAGCTGTTTTTT. This encodes CATSERPGFRGSGELFF. The V and J genes are TRBV24-1 and TRBJ2-2, with TRBD1 identical over 7 bases. The length of the CDR3 is 17 residues. Trimming at V came to 4 bases and at J to 6 bases, leaving 13 bases not matched to a gene. The V gene's germline CDR1 is KGHDR and CDR2 SFDVKD.

The chain's CDR3 is CASSRGVGTGRGYTF. In DNA, the CDR3 is TGTGCCAGCAGCCGCGGGGTGGGGACAGGGCGAGGCTACACCTTC. V and J are TRBV3-1 (or the pseudogene TRBV3-2) and TRBJ1-2; 9 bases agree with TRBD1. The CDR3 loop spans 15 amino acids. Trimming removed 4 bases from V and 8 bases from J; junction bases left unmatched: 11. Germline loops: CDR1 LGHDT, CDR2 YNNKEL (reference sequence).

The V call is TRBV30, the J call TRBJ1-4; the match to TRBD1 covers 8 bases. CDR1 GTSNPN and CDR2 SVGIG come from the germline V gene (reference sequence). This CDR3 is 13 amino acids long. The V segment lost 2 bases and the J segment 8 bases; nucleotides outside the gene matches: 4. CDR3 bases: TGTGCCTGGAGTCAGGGGGCGCGGGAAAAACTGTTTTTT. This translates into CAWSQGAREKLFF.

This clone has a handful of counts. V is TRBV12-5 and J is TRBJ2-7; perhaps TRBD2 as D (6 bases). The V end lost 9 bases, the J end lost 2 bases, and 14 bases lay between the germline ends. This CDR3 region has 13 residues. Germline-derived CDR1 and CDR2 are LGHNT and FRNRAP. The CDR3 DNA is TGTGCTAGCGTCCGGGACTTTGCCTACGAGCAGTACTTC. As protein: CASVRDFAYEQYF.

The CDR3 sequence: CASSPGQGGYTF. DNA of the CDR3: TGTGCCAGCAGCCCCGGACAGGGCGGCTACACCTTC. This chain links TRBV7-9 with TRBJ1-2; 8 bases are a match to TRBD1. V was clipped by 5 bases and J by 8 bases; unmatched bases: 4. The CDR3 spans 12 residues. The germline gives CDR1 SEHNR, CDR2 FQNEAQ (reference sequence).

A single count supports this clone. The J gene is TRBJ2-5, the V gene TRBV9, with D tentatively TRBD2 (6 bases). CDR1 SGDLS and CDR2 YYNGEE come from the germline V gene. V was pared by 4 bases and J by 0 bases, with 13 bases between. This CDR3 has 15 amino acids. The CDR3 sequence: CASSPRLGYQETQYF. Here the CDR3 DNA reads TGTGCCAGCAGCCCTCGACTAGGGTACCAAGAGACCCAGTACTTC. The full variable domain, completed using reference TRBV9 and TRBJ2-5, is DSGVTQTPKHLITATGQRVTLRCSPRSGDLSVYWYQQSLDQGLQFLIQYYNGEERAKGNILERFSAQQFPDLHSELNLSSLELGDSALYFCASSPRLGYQETQYFGPGTRLLVL.

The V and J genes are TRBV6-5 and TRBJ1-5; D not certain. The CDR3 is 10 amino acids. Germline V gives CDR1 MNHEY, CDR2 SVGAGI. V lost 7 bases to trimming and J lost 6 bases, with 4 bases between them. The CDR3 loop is CASICQPQHF. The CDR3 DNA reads TGTGCCAGCATATGTCAGCCCCAGCATTTT.

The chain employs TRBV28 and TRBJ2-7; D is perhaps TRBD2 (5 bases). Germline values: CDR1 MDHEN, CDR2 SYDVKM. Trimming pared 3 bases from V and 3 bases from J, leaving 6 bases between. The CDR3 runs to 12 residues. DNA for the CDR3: TGTGCCAGCAGTTTCGGGGTCTACGAGCAGTACTTC. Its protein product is CASSFGVYEQYF.

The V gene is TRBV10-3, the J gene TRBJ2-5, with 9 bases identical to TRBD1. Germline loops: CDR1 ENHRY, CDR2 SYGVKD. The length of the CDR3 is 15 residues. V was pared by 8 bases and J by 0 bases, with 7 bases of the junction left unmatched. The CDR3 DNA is TGTGCCATCCGTGGGGACAGGGCGTACCAAGAGACCCAGTACTTC. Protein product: CAIRGDRAYQETQYF.

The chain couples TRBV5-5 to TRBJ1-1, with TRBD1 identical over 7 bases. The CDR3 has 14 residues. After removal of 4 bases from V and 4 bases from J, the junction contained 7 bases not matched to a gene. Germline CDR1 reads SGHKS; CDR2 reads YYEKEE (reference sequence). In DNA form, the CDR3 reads TGTGCCAGCAGCAAAACGACAGGGTTCACTGAAGCTTTCTTT. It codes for CASSKTTGFTEAFF.

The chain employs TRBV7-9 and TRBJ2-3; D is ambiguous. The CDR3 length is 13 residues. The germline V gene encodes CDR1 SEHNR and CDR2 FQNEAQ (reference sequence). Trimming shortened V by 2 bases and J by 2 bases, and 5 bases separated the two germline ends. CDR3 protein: CASSLLSTDTQYF. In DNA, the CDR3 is TGTGCCAGCAGCTTACTTTCCACAGATACGCAGTATTTT. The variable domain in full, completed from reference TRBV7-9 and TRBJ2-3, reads DTGVSQNPRHKITKRGQNVTFRCDPISEHNRLYWYRQTLGQGPEFLTYFQNEAQLEKSRLLSDRFSAERPKGSFSTLEIQRTEQGDSAMYLCASSLLSTDTQYFGPGTRLTVL.

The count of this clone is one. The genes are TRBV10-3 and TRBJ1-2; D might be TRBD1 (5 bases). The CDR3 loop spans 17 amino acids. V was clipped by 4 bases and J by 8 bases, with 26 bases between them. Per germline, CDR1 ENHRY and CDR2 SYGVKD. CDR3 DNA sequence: TGTGCCATCAGTGCCCTTACAATTACCTACGGGGCACGGGGCTACACCTTC. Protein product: CAISALTITYGARGYTF.

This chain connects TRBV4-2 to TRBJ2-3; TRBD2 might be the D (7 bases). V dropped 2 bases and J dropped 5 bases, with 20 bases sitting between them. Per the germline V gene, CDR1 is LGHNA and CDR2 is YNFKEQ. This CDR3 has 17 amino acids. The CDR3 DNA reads TGTGCCAGCAGCCAACTTATCGGGGGGCCGGGGGGAGATACGCAGTATTTT. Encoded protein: CASSQLIGGPGGDTQYF.

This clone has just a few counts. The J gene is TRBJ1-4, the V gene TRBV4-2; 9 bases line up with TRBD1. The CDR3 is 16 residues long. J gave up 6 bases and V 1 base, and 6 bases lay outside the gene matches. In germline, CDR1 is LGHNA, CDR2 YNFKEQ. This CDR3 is CASSQVRTGVDEKLFF. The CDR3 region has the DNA TGTGCCAGCAGCCAAGTAAGGACAGGGGTGGATGAAAAACTGTTTTTT.

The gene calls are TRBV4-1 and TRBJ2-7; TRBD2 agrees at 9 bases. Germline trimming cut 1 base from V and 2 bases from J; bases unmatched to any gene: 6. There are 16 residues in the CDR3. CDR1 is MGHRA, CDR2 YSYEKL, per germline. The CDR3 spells CASSQASGRPTYEQYF. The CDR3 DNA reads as TGCGCCAGCAGCCAAGCGAGCGGGAGGCCCACCTACGAGCAGTACTTC.

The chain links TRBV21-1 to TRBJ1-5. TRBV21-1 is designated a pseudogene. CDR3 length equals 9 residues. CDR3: CASLPPQHF. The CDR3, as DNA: TGTGCCAGCTTACCGCCCCAGCATTTT.

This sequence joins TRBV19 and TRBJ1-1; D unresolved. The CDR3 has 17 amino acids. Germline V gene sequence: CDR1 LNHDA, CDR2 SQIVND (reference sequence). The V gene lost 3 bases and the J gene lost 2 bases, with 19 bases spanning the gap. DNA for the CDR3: TGTGCCAGTAGTATGCCCACCCCCGCACGCGGAAACACTGAAGCTTTCTTT. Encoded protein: CASSMPTPARGNTEAFF.